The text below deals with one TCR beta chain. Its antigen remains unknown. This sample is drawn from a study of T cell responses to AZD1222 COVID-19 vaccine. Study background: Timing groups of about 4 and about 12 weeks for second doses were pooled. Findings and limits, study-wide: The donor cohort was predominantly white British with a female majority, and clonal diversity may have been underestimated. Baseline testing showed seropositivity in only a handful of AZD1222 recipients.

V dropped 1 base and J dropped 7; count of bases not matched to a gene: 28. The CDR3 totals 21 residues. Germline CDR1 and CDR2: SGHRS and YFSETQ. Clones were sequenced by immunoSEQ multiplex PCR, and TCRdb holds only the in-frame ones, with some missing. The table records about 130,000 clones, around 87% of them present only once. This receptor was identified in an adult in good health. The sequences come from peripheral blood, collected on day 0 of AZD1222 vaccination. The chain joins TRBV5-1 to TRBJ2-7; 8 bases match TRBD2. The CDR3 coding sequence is TGCGCCAGCAGCTTGAGGCCCCTGAACAGGGCGATCAATCTGCGGGGGGTGGAGCAGTACTTC. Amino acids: CASSLRPLNRAINLRGVEQYF.